The present TCR beta chain was sequenced within a study of T-cell reconstitution after alpha-beta-depleted transplantation in children. This CDR3 is built from 17 residues. V lost 1 base to trimming and J lost 6 bases; unmatched junction nucleotides: 14. From germline, CDR1 is SQVTM and CDR2 ANQGSEA. Unique molecular identifiers featured in how the TCRbeta library was prepared. A single record per CDR3 protein comes from TCRdb applying MiXCR to the PCR reads. Of fewer than 550,000 distinct CDR3 sequences in the sample, approximately 11% were seen once. The receptor was derived from a human donor who donated a stem cell graft to a child with acute myeloid leukemia. The chain uses TRBV29-1 and TRBJ2-3; 9 bases line up with TRBD1. The starting material was PBMCs from the stem cell graft donor, obtained from the stem cell graft. CDR3: CSVEGPAPGTGWDTQYF. As DNA, the CDR3 is TGCAGCGTTGAAGGCCCAGCCCCCGGGACAGGGTGGGATACGCAGTATTTT.